What follows are 27 T cell receptor beta chains derived from one specimen sequenced in a study of T-cell memory formation after mild COVID-19 (dated by TCRdb to 2020 to 2023). To prepare the library, 5' RACE was applied. TCRdb shows the sequencer as Illumina NovaSeq 6000. TCRdb trimmed the raw reads at Q25, called clones with MiXCR and kept productive beta chains. Every entry covers one CDR3 protein and lists the most common genes and DNA from its rows. This sample gives 100,000 to 150,000 distinct CDR3 sequences in total; approximately 17% of them show up just once. Jointly, the top ten make up roughly 5.3% of the sample. The material sequenced was PBMCs or a T cell subset sorted from them (not recorded which). The receptors come from a man aged 18-30 years who had mild COVID-19 (a few samples of this study predate the infection). The sample titles of this study are shuffled in the database, so cell type and time point are left out; the donor was told from shared clones.

The J gene is TRBJ1-3, the V gene TRBV12-3 or TRBV12-4; D unresolved. The V end was cut by 1 base, the J end by 2 bases, with 15 bases between. This CDR3 has 17 amino acids. CDR3 nucleotides: TGTGCCAGCAGTTTAGACCCGGGGTCCGCCACTGGAAACACCATATATTTT. It specifies CASSLDPGSATGNTIYF.

A few counts support this clonotype. The chain carries TRBV12-3 or TRBV12-4 and TRBJ1-2, with 7 nucleotides matching TRBD1. Losses at the gene ends were 1 base for V and 3 bases for J; bases not matched to a gene: 2. The CDR3 runs to 14 residues. CDR3 nucleotides: TGTGCCAGCAGTTTAGTCGGGACAGACTATGGCTACACCTTC. As protein: CASSLVGTDYGYTF.

The rearrangement joins TRBV18 to TRBJ2-5; D not resolved. This CDR3 is built from 13 residues. Trimming removed 3 bases at V and 7 bases at J, with 12 bases between. Germline values: CDR1 KGHSH, CDR2 LQKENI. The CDR3 coding sequence is TGTGCCAGCTCACCGGCAGGTCTCTGGACCCAGTACTTC. Translating it yields CASSPAGLWTQYF.

This clonotype occurred a few times. The rearrangement joins TRBV5-6 to TRBJ1-1, with a weak D call TRBD1 (5 bases). CDR1 is SGHDT, CDR2 YYEEEE, per germline. The germline V and J ends were trimmed by 6 bases and 3 bases, with 18 bases remaining between them. The CDR3 is 15 amino acids. CDR3 coding DNA: TGTGCCAGCACCCGACGACCGGGGGGGGACACTGAAGCTTTCTTT. Its translation is CASTRRPGGDTEAFF.

This sequence joins TRBV6-2 or TRBV6-3 and TRBJ2-7; D unresolved. The ends were cut back, 7 bases at V and 4 bases at J, with 11 bases in the middle. The germline V gene encodes CDR1 MNHEY and CDR2 SVGEGT. The CDR3 has 12 residues. CDR3 region: CASNGDGYEQYF. The CDR3 DNA is TGTGCCAGCAACGGAGACGGATACGAGCAGTACTTC.

This clonotype appeared many times. The chain recombines TRBV7-8 with TRBJ1-5; TRBD1 matches 12 bases. Trimming at V came to 5 bases and at J to 2 bases, leaving 7 bases not matched to a gene. The CDR3 has 17 amino acids. Germline V gene sequence: CDR1 SGHVS, CDR2 FQNEAQ. The CDR3, as DNA: TGTGCCAGCAGCGCGGGACAGGGGGCAGTTGGCAATCAGCCCCAGCATTTT. It translates to CASSAGQGAVGNQPQHF.

This clonotype occurred a few times. This rearrangement joins TRBV6-5 to TRBJ2-7, with 7 bases aligning to TRBD1. The CDR3 is made up of 12 amino acids. Germline V gene data show CDR1 as MNHEY and CDR2 as SVGAGI. V shed 9 bases and J 4 bases; nucleotides not matched to a gene: 6. For the CDR3, the DNA is TGTGCCAGTAGGGACAGCCGTTACGAGCAGTACGTC. It is translated as CASRDSRYEQYV.

V and J are TRBV5-6 and TRBJ2-3; D is perhaps TRBD1 (6 bases). Between the trimmed V and J ends, which lost 3 bases and 3 bases, there was a span of 17 bases. The CDR3 length is 16 residues. The germline gives CDR1 SGHDT, CDR2 YYEEEE. Written as DNA, the CDR3 is TGTGCCAGCAGCTGGAGGAGGTGGCAGGGGACAGATACGCAGTATTTT. Its protein is CASSWRRWQGTDTQYF.

This clonotype was counted only a few times. The chain combines TRBV4-3 with TRBJ2-1; no clear D gene. Germline V gene sequence: CDR1 LGHNA, CDR2 YSLEER. Trimming cost V 0 bases and J 12 bases, with 6 bases left between them. The CDR3 length is 11 residues. The CDR3 nucleotides are TGCGCCAGCAGCCAAGATAACGTGCAGTTCTTC. It yields the protein CASSQDNVQFF.

The rearrangement uses TRBV7-2 and TRBJ2-5; 11 nucleotides match TRBD2. This CDR3 has 14 residues. Germline V lookup: CDR1 SGHTA, CDR2 FQGNSA. V lost 3 bases to trimming and J lost 5 bases; unmatched junction nucleotides: 2. The CDR3 DNA sequence: TGTGCCAGCAGCTTGACTAGCGGGACGGAGACCCAGTACTTC. It is translated as CASSLTSGTETQYF.

This clonotype appeared a few times. The chain joins TRBV7-3 to TRBJ2-1; TRBD2 is a possible D gene (6 bases). V dropped 4 bases and J dropped 4 bases, with 14 bases sitting between them. Germline CDR1 reads SGHTA; CDR2 reads FQGTGA. The CDR3 covers 15 residues. The CDR3 DNA follows: TGTGCCAGCAGCTCCAGGTTCGGGGGTTACAATGAGCAGTTCTTC. It translates to CASSSRFGGYNEQFF. Full variable domain (remainder filled in from reference TRBV7-3 and TRBJ2-1): GAGVSQTPSNKVTEKGKYVELRCDPISGHTALYWYRQSLGQGPEFLIYFQGTGAADDSGLPNDRFFAVRPEGSVSTLKIQRTERGDSAVYLCASSSRFGGYNEQFFGPGTRLTVL.

This clonotype has more than one count but fewer than ten. The rearrangement joins TRBV10-2 to TRBJ2-5, with TRBD2 as a possible D gene (5 bases). The germline V and J ends were trimmed by 7 bases and 7 bases, with 16 bases remaining between them. Germline V gene data show CDR1 as WSHSY and CDR2 as SAAADI. CDR3 length equals 13 residues. CDR3 coding DNA: TGCGCCAGCACCGGGGTGGACGGAGGGACCCAGTACTTC. Translated: CASTGVDGGTQYF.

The chain carries TRBV4-2 and TRBJ2-7, with no clear D. This CDR3 contains 15 residues. Germline V gene lookup returns CDR1 LGHNA and CDR2 YNFKEQ. The V end lost 1 base, the J end lost 1 base, and 11 bases lay between the germline ends. The DNA of the CDR3 is TGTGCCAGCAGCCAAGCTCCGACTGAGTCCTACGAGCAGTACTTC. Its protein is CASSQAPTESYEQYF.

This clonotype was observed at least ten times. The chain combines TRBV7-8 with TRBJ2-5; maybe TRBD2 (5 bases). This CDR3 is built from 14 residues. Germline V CDR1 and CDR2: SGHVS, FQNEAQ. The ends were cut back, 1 base at V and 5 bases at J, with 11 bases in the middle. CDR3 protein: CASSLGASQETQYF. The CDR3 DNA reads TGTGCCAGCAGCTTAGGGGCTAGCCAGGAGACCCAGTACTTC.

In this sample, this clonotype turned up a few times. J is TRBJ2-2 and V is TRBV4-3; perhaps TRBD1 as D (6 bases). Looked up from germline, CDR1 is LGHNA and CDR2 is YSLEER. Trimming left V 1 base short and J 4 bases short, with 19 bases between. The CDR3 consists of 18 residues. The CDR3 reads CASSQGQLGQYITGELFF. As DNA, the CDR3 is TGCGCCAGCAGCCAAGGGCAACTAGGACAGTACATCACCGGGGAGCTGTTTTTT.

In its sample, this clonotype was seen a few times. The chain has TRBV7-2 and TRBJ1-5, with TRBD1 matching 7 bases. Germline V gene lookup returns CDR1 SGHTA and CDR2 FQGNSA. Unmatched junction bases numbered 2, after V lost 5 bases and J lost 7 bases. This CDR3 spans 12 amino acids. CDR3 residues: CASSRTGQPQHF. CDR3 DNA: TGTGCCAGCAGCCGGACAGGCCAGCCCCAGCATTTT. The variable domain in full, with the rest retrieved from reference TRBV7-2 and TRBJ1-5, is GAGVSQSPSNKVTEKGKDVELRCDPISGHTALYWYRQSLGQGLEFLIYFQGNSAPDKSGLPSDRFSAERTGGSVSTLTIQRTQQEDSAVYLCASSRTGQPQHFGDGTRLSIL.

This clonotype was counted a few times. The chain couples TRBV20-1 to TRBJ1-5, with a tentative D call TRBD1 (6 bases). There are 13 residues in the CDR3. V was trimmed by 3 bases and J by 7 bases, leaving 13 bases between them. Germline V lookup: CDR1 DFQATT, CDR2 SNEGSKA (reference sequence). DNA of the CDR3: TGCAGTGCTAGTAGGGGGATCGGGCAGCCCCAGCATTTT. It translates to CSASRGIGQPQHF.

This clonotype was seen only a few times. This chain links TRBV20-1 with TRBJ1-2; 9 bases fit TRBD1. J lost 3 bases, V lost 6 bases, and 11 bases had no gene match. The CDR3 has 15 residues. Germline assignment: CDR1 DFQATT and CDR2 SNEGSKA (reference sequence). The CDR3 sequence: CSAAPGQGPYYGYTF. The CDR3 DNA is TGCAGTGCCGCTCCGGGACAGGGTCCTTACTATGGCTACACCTTC.

The chain carries TRBV5-1 and TRBJ1-2, with TRBD1 identical over 7 bases. With 4 bases clipped from V and 4 bases from J, the junction kept 10 bases outside the gene matches. Germline V CDR1 and CDR2: SGHRS, YFSETQ. The CDR3 runs to 15 residues. The CDR3 region has the DNA TGCGCCAGCAGCAACGGACAGGTTTCATCCTATGGCTACACCTTC. Amino acids: CASSNGQVSSYGYTF.

This chain joins TRBV29-1 and TRBJ2-1; the D gene could be TRBD1 or TRBD2 (10 bases each). The CDR3 contains 21 residues. Between the trimmed V and J ends, which lost 4 bases and 0 bases, there was a span of 31 bases. Germline V gene lookup returns CDR1 SQVTM and CDR2 ANQGSEA. Here the CDR3 reads CSVGGQGTSVGTRSSYNEQFF. The DNA for the CDR3 is TGCAGCGTTGGGGGACAGGGGACTAGCGTGGGCACAAGGAGCTCCTACAATGAGCAGTTCTTC.

The chain's CDR3 is CASSPQQFGTEAFF. CDR3 bases: TGTGCCAGCAGCCCACAGCAGTTTGGAACTGAAGCTTTCTTT. The rearrangement links TRBV7-9 to TRBJ1-1; no firm D call. Trimming cost V 5 bases and J 5 bases, with 15 bases left between them. Germline CDR1 reads SEHNR; CDR2 reads FQNEAQ (reference sequence). The CDR3 has 14 amino acids.

This clonotype was detected once. The chain has TRBV6-5 and TRBJ1-2; 10 bases agree with TRBD1. The CDR3 has 14 amino acids. CDR1 is MNHEY and CDR2 is SVGAGI in the germline V gene. The junction had 5 bases not matched to a gene; V was cut back by 6 bases and J by 4 bases. In DNA, the CDR3 is TGTGCCAGCAGGTCGGGACAGGGGAGCTATGGCTACACCTTC. Translating it yields CASRSGQGSYGYTF.

The chain carries TRBV20-1 and TRBJ2-1; 11 bases line up with TRBD1. The germline CDR1 and CDR2 sequences are DFQATT and SNEGSKA (reference sequence). After removal of 5 bases from V and 8 bases from J, the junction contained 8 bases not matched to a gene. The CDR3 runs to 14 residues. As DNA, the CDR3 is TGCAGTGCTTGGTCCGGGACAGGGGGGGATGAGCAGTTCTTC. It specifies CSAWSGTGGDEQFF.

This clonotype was picked up many times. The rearrangement joins TRBV29-1 to TRBJ1-1; TRBD1 matches at 7 bases. CDR3 length: 15 residues. Germline V gene sequence: CDR1 SQVTM, CDR2 ANQGSEA. The junction had 11 bases not matched to a gene; V was cut back by 7 bases and J by 0 bases. The CDR3 loop is CSARQGWGMNTEAFF. The DNA of the CDR3 is TGCAGCGCGAGACAGGGTTGGGGCATGAACACTGAAGCTTTCTTT.

In this sample, this clonotype turned up a few times. V gene TRBV30 combines with J gene TRBJ2-2; TRBD2 aligns across 7 bases. The CDR3 has 16 residues. J was trimmed by 0 bases and V by 7 bases; bases with no gene match: 11. Germline assignment: CDR1 GTSNPN and CDR2 SVGIG (reference sequence). CDR3 sequence reads: CASDFRGVANTGELFF. The CDR3 DNA reads as TGTGCCTCCGATTTCCGGGGGGTAGCGAACACCGGGGAGCTGTTTTTT.

The genes are TRBV4-2 and TRBJ2-7, with D tentatively TRBD1 (6 bases). V was pared by 1 base and J by 1 base, with 14 bases between. Germline-derived CDR1 and CDR2 are LGHNA and YNFKEQ. The CDR3 sequence is 16 residues long. CDR3 amino acids: CASSQAGDPLSYEQYF. In DNA, the CDR3 is TGTGCCAGCAGCCAAGCAGGGGATCCTTTGTCCTACGAGCAGTACTTC.

This clonotype was detected a few times. The rearrangement joins TRBV27 to TRBJ1-4; D unresolved. CDR3 length equals 15 residues. In germline, CDR1 is MNHEY, CDR2 SMNVEV (reference sequence). Trimming shortened V by 0 bases and J by 8 bases, and 13 bases separated the two germline ends. The CDR3 sequence: CASSLSALRPEKLFF. The CDR3 coding sequence is TGTGCCAGCAGTTTATCAGCCCTGCGGCCGGAAAAACTGTTTTTT.